This T cell receptor (beta chain) was documented in a study of blood T cell repertoires in COVID-19. Original processing notes: Researchers report that nucleated cell counts were estimated from reference gene primer amplification. Some clones are missing from TCRdb's copy, which holds only in-frame ones; the method was immunoSEQ multiplex PCR. D and trimming were read from the DNA, whereas the V and J calls and clone size are those reported in that table. Here the sample spans about 35,000 clones, around 80% being singletons. The clonotype comes from a man older than 75 with active or convalescent COVID-19. Sequenced input: peripheral blood.

CDR3 nucleotide sequence: TGTGCCACCAGCAGATCCCCTGGGACAATGTCTGAGCAGTACTTC. The encoded protein is CATSRSPGTMSEQYF. The chain recombines TRBV15 with TRBJ2-7; D possibly corresponds to TRBD1 (6 bases). The germline CDR1 and CDR2 sequences are LNHNV and YYDKDF (reference sequence). This CDR3 has 15 residues. Trimming took off 2 bases at V and 7 bases at J, with 18 bases between the two ends.